These T cell receptor beta chains were read from a single sample in a study of T cells after yellow fever vaccination. TCRdb itself ran the 5' RACE reads through MiXCR, one entry per CDR3 protein. The repertoire has under 40,000 distinct CDR3 sequences, 6.6% of them found once; the top ten carry approximately 22%. The sequencing here drew on PBMCs, either bulk or a sorted T-cell subset (CD4+, CD8+, memory, or dextramer-sorted; not recorded which), taken on the day of the first yellow fever vaccination. These receptors were collected from a man younger than 35 who received the YFV17D yellow fever vaccine. Both conserved end residues are part of each CDR3. D genes are given only for firm matches. The listing skips clone size in some rows; elsewhere it reads once, few, many or a size class.

V	D	size	J	CDR3	DNA
TRBV5-1	TRBD1	many	TRBJ2-2	CASSLLQGAHSGELFF	TGCGCCAGCAGCTTGCTACAGGGGGCGCATAGCGGGGAGCTGTTTTTT
TRBV6-5	.	few	TRBJ1-2	CASSSPPLGHYGYTF	TGTGCCAGCAGTTCCCCCCCGTTGGGCCACTATGGCTACACCTTC
TRBV12-2	.	few	TRBJ1-6	CASRLVLSQNNSPLHF	TGTGCAAGTCGCTTAGTCTTGTCACAGAATAATTCACCCCTCCACTTT
TRBV6-6	.	many	TRBJ2-2	CASSYAGSGELFF	TGTGCCAGCAGTTACGCAGGGTCCGGGGAGCTGTTTTTT
TRBV12-3/TRBV12-4	.	many	TRBJ2-1	CASTTPGQSYNEQFF	TGTGCCAGCACTACCCCCGGACAGTCCTACAATGAGCAGTTCTTC
TRBV7-2	.	many	TRBJ2-7	CASSLGTKTYEQYF	TGTGCCAGCAGCTTGGGGACAAAAACCTACGAGCAGTACTTC
TRBV5-5	TRBD1	.	TRBJ1-6	CASSVEGGGSPLHF	TGTGCCAGCAGCGTCGAAGGGGGCGGATCACCCCTCCACTTT
TRBV5-4	.	many	TRBJ1-1	CASSLGGSGRAFF	TGTGCCAGCAGCTTGGGGGGGTCCGGCCGGGCTTTCTTT
TRBV20-1	.	.	TRBJ1-1	CSARGSRAGTEAFF	TGCAGTGCTAGAGGAAGCAGGGCTGGCACTGAAGCTTTCTTT
TRBV7-2	TRBD2	many	TRBJ2-1	CATASAGGLGEQFF	TGTGCCACTGCATCCGCGGGGGGGTTAGGTGAGCAGTTCTTC
TRBV6-5	TRBD1	many	TRBJ2-1	CASTRRPGQGSREQFF	TGTGCCAGCACCCGACGGCCGGGACAGGGCTCTCGGGAGCAGTTCTTC
TRBV27	.	many	TRBJ2-7	CASSPSRTSYEQYF	TGTGCCAGCAGTCCTAGCCGGACAAGCTACGAGCAGTACTTC
TRBV6-5	.	few	TRBJ1-2	CASSYVRGPNYGYTF	TGTGCCAGCAGTTACGTCAGAGGACCCAACTATGGCTACACCTTC
TRBV20-1	.	.	TRBJ1-2	CSASRRDYGYTF	TGCAGTGCTAGTCGGAGGGATTATGGCTACACCTTC